What follows are 25 T cell receptor beta chains derived from one specimen sequenced in a study of Tregs in tolerant kidney transplant recipients. Sequenced by immunoSEQ multiplex PCR; TCRdb stores in-frame clones only, minus some. The sample consists of under 95,000 clones, approximately 90% of them appearing once. The sequencing here drew on Tregs from blood, taken before the transplant. The receptors were gathered from a human donor who received a combined kidney and bone marrow transplant.

This chain links TRBV29-1 with TRBJ2-5, with TRBD2 matching over 11 bases. CDR3 size: 17 residues. Germline CDR1 reads SQVTM; CDR2 reads ANQGSEA. The V gene end was trimmed by 2 bases and the J gene end by 5 bases; junction bases not matched to a gene: 13. CDR3: CSVERAYGLAGLETQYF. DNA for the CDR3: TGCAGCGTTGAAAGGGCGTATGGACTAGCGGGCTTGGAGACCCAGTACTTC.

The chain links TRBV29-1 to TRBJ2-7, with D maybe TRBD1 (8 bases). Germline loops: CDR1 SQVTM, CDR2 ANQGSEA. CDR3 length: 13 amino acids. The V end was cut by 6 bases, the J end by 1 base, with 13 bases between. DNA of the CDR3: TGCAGCGTCCACAGGGGGGGTTCCTACGAGCAGTACTTC. This translates into CSVHRGGSYEQYF.

The CDR3 DNA reads TGTGCCAGCAGCTATAAAGGGACAGGGGTTGGTGGCTACACCTTC. Translation: CASSYKGTGVGGYTF. The chain carries TRBV7-2 and TRBJ1-2, with 10 bases matching TRBD1. CDR1 and CDR2 (germline): SGHTA, FQGNSA. The CDR3 consists of 15 residues. V shed 4 bases and J 7 bases; nucleotides not matched to a gene: 9.

The V call is TRBV25-1, the J call TRBJ1-6; D is uncertain. V lost 2 bases and J 4 bases, leaving 9 bases between the germline ends. The CDR3 length is 15 residues. CDR1 MGHDK and CDR2 SYGVNS come from the germline V gene. In DNA, the CDR3 is TGTGCCAGCAGTGAAGGAGGACGGTATAATTCACCCCTCCACTTT. Its translation: CASSEGGRYNSPLHF.

V gene TRBV12-5 combines with J gene TRBJ2-1; possible D gene TRBD1, 6 bases. The CDR3 consists of 14 residues. Trimming cost V 1 base and J 5 bases, with 9 bases left between them. CDR1 LGHNT and CDR2 FRNRAP come from the germline V gene. The CDR3 spells CASGLGTDHNEQFF. CDR3 sequence (DNA): TGTGCTAGTGGTTTGGGGACAGATCACAATGAGCAGTTCTTC.

The chain uses TRBV4-3 and TRBJ1-2; 10 bases align to TRBD1. Germline loops: CDR1 LGHNA, CDR2 YSLEER. The CDR3 covers 16 residues. Trimming took 1 base from V and 7 from J; bases not matched to a gene: 9. The CDR3 nucleotides read TGCGCCAGCAGCCAAGGGGGGACAGGGGCTATGGCTGGCTACACCTTC. Translated, it gives CASSQGGTGAMAGYTF.

The chain employs TRBV6-5 and TRBJ1-5, with TRBD1 matching over 8 bases. The germline gives CDR1 MNHEY, CDR2 SVGAGI. CDR3 size: 14 residues. V lost 4 bases and J lost 4; bases outside the gene matches: 3. In DNA, the CDR3 is TGTGCCAGCAGTTTCGGACAGGGAAATCAGCCCCAGCATTTT. Encoded protein: CASSFGQGNQPQHF.

The J gene is TRBJ1-3, the V gene TRBV25-1; TRBD1 might be the D (6 bases). The CDR3 covers 15 residues. V was shortened by 5 bases and J by 2 bases, with 13 bases between the two germline ends. Germline-derived CDR1 and CDR2 are MGHDK and SYGVNS. Here the CDR3 DNA reads TGTGCCAGCAGTTTCAGGGGAACGACTGGAAACACCATATATTTT. Its protein product is CASSFRGTTGNTIYF.

The chain couples TRBV30 to TRBJ2-3; D not resolved. CDR1 is GTSNPN, CDR2 SVGIG, per germline (reference sequence). The CDR3 has 11 residues. V lost 1 base to trimming and J lost 3 bases, with 2 bases between them. The CDR3 nucleotides read TGTGCCTGGAGTGAAACAGATACGCAGTATTTT. This translates into CAWSETDTQYF.

This clone has just one count. The V gene is TRBV25-1, the J gene TRBJ2-7, with D possibly being TRBD1 or TRBD2 (5 bases each). This CDR3 spans 16 amino acids. Trimming removed 2 bases from V and 0 bases from J, with 14 bases in between. Germline-derived CDR1 and CDR2 are MGHDK and SYGVNS. The CDR3, as DNA: TGTGCCAGCAGTGAACGTGGGACGATCAGCTCCTACGAGCAGTACTTC. Translating gives CASSERGTISSYEQYF.

The chain recombines TRBV7-9 with TRBJ1-6; 9 positions match TRBD1. Losses at the gene ends were 5 bases for V and 4 bases for J; bases not matched to a gene: 3. CDR1 and CDR2 from the germline V gene are SEHNR and FQNEAQ (reference sequence). There are 15 residues in the CDR3. This chain's CDR3 is CASSIGTGYNSPLHF. CDR3 in DNA: TGTGCCAGCAGCATCGGGACAGGGTATAATTCACCCCTCCACTTT.

The rearrangement uses TRBV4-3 and TRBJ1-1; D not certain. Trimming stripped 0 bases from V and 7 bases from J, with 12 bases between. Germline CDR1 is LGHNA and CDR2 is YSLEER. The CDR3 totals 14 residues. The CDR3 here is CASSQDVTSSEAFF. The CDR3 nucleotides read TGCGCCAGCAGCCAAGATGTAACATCAAGTGAAGCTTTCTTT.

The V and J genes are TRBV27 and TRBJ1-4; D ambiguous. The CDR3 runs 14 residues. The V and J ends lost 3 bases and 3 bases respectively, with 8 bases between them. CDR1 and CDR2 (germline): MNHEY, SMNVEV (reference sequence). CDR3 region: CASSFAQPNEKLFF. CDR3 in DNA: TGTGCCAGCAGTTTCGCACAGCCTAATGAAAAACTGTTTTTT.

This clone was observed once. The chain has TRBV5-1 and TRBJ1-4; 7 nucleotides align to TRBD1. The CDR3 sequence is 14 residues long. J lost 3 bases, V lost 5 bases, and 4 bases had no gene match. The germline V gene has CDR1 SGHRS and CDR2 YFSETQ. The CDR3 DNA follows: TGCGCCAGCAGGTTAGACAGGGCTAATGAAAAACTGTTTTTT. This gives the protein CASRLDRANEKLFF.

This chain joins TRBV27 and TRBJ1-4; D remains unclear. From germline, CDR1 is MNHEY and CDR2 SMNVEV (reference sequence). The V end lost 0 bases, the J end lost 1 base, and 6 bases lay between the germline ends. The CDR3 length is 15 residues. The CDR3 loop reads CASSLSRETNEKLFF. The CDR3 DNA is TGTGCCAGCAGTTTATCAAGAGAAACTAATGAAAAACTGTTTTTT.

J is TRBJ2-2 and V is TRBV30, with D unresolved. The CDR3 runs to 15 residues. V lost 1 base and J 2 bases, leaving 11 bases between the germline ends. Germline-derived CDR1 and CDR2 are GTSNPN and SVGIG (reference sequence). The CDR3, as DNA: TGTGCCTGGAGTGAAGGGCAGACAAACACCGGGGAGCTGTTTTTT. As protein: CAWSEGQTNTGELFF.

This chain joins TRBV12-5 and TRBJ2-1; D gene unclear. Trimming took off 6 bases at V and 5 bases at J, with 5 bases between the two ends. Per the germline V gene, CDR1 is LGHNT and CDR2 is FRNRAP. The CDR3 extends over 11 amino acids. CDR3 in amino acids: CASGVNNEQFF. Written as DNA, the CDR3 is TGTGCTAGTGGCGTTAACAATGAGCAGTTCTTC.

This chain connects TRBV30 to TRBJ2-3, with D hard to call. The germline CDR1 and CDR2 sequences are GTSNPN and SVGIG (reference sequence). V was cut by 2 bases and J by 2 bases, with 8 bases left in between. CDR3 length: 13 residues. DNA of the CDR3: TGTGCCTGGAGTATTATCATCACAGATACGCAGTATTTT. Amino acids: CAWSIIITDTQYF.

The CDR3 reads CASSLGTRGVGELFF. The CDR3 DNA reads TGTGCCAGCAGTTTAGGGACTCGTGGGGTCGGGGAGCTGTTTTTT. V usage is TRBV5-5 and J usage is TRBJ2-2; D perhaps matches TRBD2 (6 bases). The CDR3 totals 15 residues. Between the trimmed V and J ends, which lost 5 bases and 7 bases, there was a span of 18 bases. CDR1 and CDR2 (germline): SGHKS, YYEKEE (reference sequence).

This chain connects TRBV7-2 to TRBJ2-3; 12 bases map to TRBD2. V gave up 4 bases and J gave up 1 base; unmatched junction bases: 9. There are 18 residues in the CDR3. Per germline, CDR1 SGHTA and CDR2 FQGNSA. DNA of the CDR3: TGTGCCAGCAGCTCAAGACTAGCGGGAGTCGGTCGCACAGATACGCAGTATTTT. It yields the protein CASSSRLAGVGRTDTQYF. The entire variable domain, with the rest obtained from reference TRBV7-2 and TRBJ2-3, is as follows: GAGVSQSPSNKVTEKGKDVELRCDPISGHTALYWYRQSLGQGLEFLIYFQGNSAPDKSGLPSDRFSAERTGGSVSTLTIQRTQQEDSAVYLCASSSRLAGVGRTDTQYFGPGTRLTVL.

This chain uses TRBV15 with TRBJ1-4, with D tentatively TRBD1 (6 bases). This CDR3 contains 17 residues. Germline V gene sequence: CDR1 LNHNV, CDR2 YYDKDF (reference sequence). Trimming removed 1 base from V and 6 bases from J, with 18 bases in between. This CDR3 reads CATSRGTGFVVDEKLFF. The CDR3 DNA reads as TGTGCCACCAGCAGAGGTACAGGGTTTGTGGTTGATGAAAAACTGTTTTTT.

This clone occurred once. This chain connects TRBV6-1 to TRBJ2-7, with 9 bases fitting TRBD1. Germline V gene lookup returns CDR1 MNHNS and CDR2 SASEGT. Germline trimming cut 6 bases from V and 6 bases from J; bases unmatched to any gene: 6. CDR3 length equals 13 residues. The CDR3 spells CASRDRGVGEQYF. The CDR3, as DNA: TGTGCCAGCAGGGACAGGGGTGTAGGCGAGCAGTACTTC.

The V and J genes are TRBV18 and TRBJ1-3, with D unresolved. Germline V CDR1 and CDR2: KGHSH, LQKENI. The CDR3 contains 17 residues. The V end was cut by 0 bases, the J end by 0 bases, with 12 bases between. The CDR3 nucleotides are TGTGCCAGCTCACCACCCGGACGGATCGACTCTGGAAACACCATATATTTT. Its protein product is CASSPPGRIDSGNTIYF.

The chain has TRBV6-6 and TRBJ1-3; the match to TRBD1 covers 7 bases. This CDR3 has 14 residues. Germline values: CDR1 MNHNY, CDR2 SVGAGI (reference sequence). V lost 6 bases to trimming and J lost 2 bases; unmatched junction nucleotides: 4. This chain's CDR3 is CASSTGQPGNTIYF. CDR3 nucleotides: TGTGCCAGCAGCACGGGACAGCCTGGAAACACCATATATTTT.

Turning to this clone: Within the sample, other DNA sequences also encode this same CDR3. The chain has TRBV9 and TRBJ2-4, with 8 bases that match TRBD1. CDR3 length: 14 amino acids. V lost 2 bases and J lost 4; bases outside the gene matches: 2. The germline V gene encodes CDR1 SGDLS and CDR2 YYNGEE. CDR3 region: CASSVGTGKNIQYF. In DNA form, the CDR3 reads TGTGCCAGCAGCGTCGGGACAGGTAAAAACATTCAGTACTTC.